These 15 T cell receptor beta chains originate from one sample sequenced in a study of Ad26.COV2.S vaccination and SARS-CoV-2 variants. Method: immunoSEQ multiplex PCR; TCRdb's copy keeps in-frame clones and lacks some. The data contain about 100,000 clones, around 80% of them singletons. Sequenced here: peripheral blood, sampled after recovery from COVID-19. These receptors originate from a human donor who had recovered from COVID-19.

This chain connects TRBV20-1 to TRBJ1-1; no firm D call. In germline, CDR1 is DFQATT, CDR2 SNEGSKA (reference sequence). There are 12 residues in the CDR3. The germline V and J ends were trimmed by 3 bases and 1 base, with 6 bases remaining between them. CDR3 bases: TGCAGTGCTAGTTCCGCGAACACTGAAGCTTTCTTT. This encodes CSASSANTEAFF.

V usage is TRBV29-1 and J usage is TRBJ2-5; 7 bases align to TRBD1. Germline V gives CDR1 SQVTM, CDR2 ANQGSEA. The V segment lost 5 bases and the J segment 5 bases; nucleotides outside the gene matches: 8. The CDR3 has 13 residues. CDR3 DNA: TGCAGCGTTCGAACAGGGGACGAGGAGACCCAGTACTTC. Translating gives CSVRTGDEETQYF.

This chain connects TRBV4-2 to TRBJ2-2; 7 bases are a match to TRBD2. The CDR3 runs to 14 residues. V shed 4 bases and J 6 bases; nucleotides not matched to a gene: 5. Germline V gives CDR1 LGHNA, CDR2 YNFKEQ. The chain's CDR3 is CASSPGLAAGELFF. Written as DNA, the CDR3 is TGTGCCAGCAGCCCTGGGCTAGCGGCCGGGGAGCTGTTTTTT.

The rearrangement joins TRBV2 to TRBJ1-5; D remains unclear. CDR3 size: 14 residues. V lost 1 base to trimming and J lost 4 bases, with 8 bases between them. From germline, CDR1 is SNHLY and CDR2 FYNNEI. The CDR3, as DNA: TGTGCCAGCAGTGAAGGGACGGAAAATCAGCCCCAGCATTTT. As protein: CASSEGTENQPQHF. Full variable domain (outside the CDR3, taken from reference TRBV2 and TRBJ1-5): EPEVTQTPSHQVTQMGQEVILRCVPISNHLYFYWYRQILGQKVEFLVSFYNNEISEKSEIFDDQFSVERPDGSNFTLKIRSTKLEDSAMYFCASSEGTENQPQHFGDGTRLSIL.

The chain is built from TRBV19 and TRBJ1-1; possibly TRBD1 for D (5 bases). This CDR3 comprises 14 residues. V was clipped by 4 bases and J by 3 bases, with 12 bases between them. CDR1 is LNHDA and CDR2 is SQIVND in the germline V gene (reference sequence). This chain's CDR3 is CASSNRYVDTEAFF. CDR3 nucleotide sequence: TGTGCCAGTAGTAACAGGTATGTGGACACTGAAGCTTTCTTT. Filled out from reference TRBV19 and TRBJ1-1, the complete variable domain reads DGGITQSPKYLFRKEGQNVTLSCEQNLNHDAMYWYRQDPGQGLRLIYYSQIVNDFQKGDIAEGYSVSREKKESFPLTVTSAQKNPTAFYLCASSNRYVDTEAFFGQGTRLTVV.

This clone was observed once. The V call is TRBV5-1, the J call TRBJ1-2, with 10 positions matching TRBD1. Germline CDR1 is SGHRS and CDR2 is YFSETQ. Trimming took 4 bases from V and 5 from J; bases not matched to a gene: 8. This CDR3 spans 15 amino acids. CDR3 DNA: TGCGCCAGCAGCCCCAGACAGGGGGCGGGTTATGGCTACACCTTC. Translating it yields CASSPRQGAGYGYTF.

The CDR3, as DNA: TGTGCCAGCAGGCAACAGGAGGATCAGCCCCAGCATTTT. Translation gives CASRQQEDQPQHF. The chain carries TRBV7-9 and TRBJ1-5; weak D call: TRBD1 (5 bases). The CDR3 has 13 residues. Germline V gene data show CDR1 as SEHNR and CDR2 as FQNEAQ (reference sequence). V lost 6 bases, J lost 5 bases, and 11 bases lay in between.

The chain couples TRBV12-3 or TRBV12-4 to TRBJ1-4, with unresolved D. This CDR3 region has 13 residues. Trimming left V 3 bases short and J 11 bases short, with 13 bases between. The CDR3 DNA is TGTGCCAGCAGTTTTGGTAGGGAAGGGAAACTGTTTTTT. This sequence encodes CASSFGREGKLFF.

The chain carries TRBV27 and TRBJ1-2; unclear D gene. Germline CDR1 is MNHEY and CDR2 is SMNVEV (reference sequence). V lost 8 bases and J lost 2, with 15 bases in between. This CDR3 comprises 14 residues. The CDR3 coding sequence is TGTGCCAGCCGGAGGTTGGAGGTGAACTATGGCTACACCTTC. As protein: CASRRLEVNYGYTF.

V gene TRBV28 combines with J gene TRBJ1-6; no clear D gene. The CDR3 sequence is 10 residues long. Germline-derived CDR1 and CDR2 are MDHEN and SYDVKM. V lost 10 bases and J lost 14, with 12 bases in between. CDR3 in amino acids: CATLYGTLHF. As DNA, the CDR3 is TGTGCCACACTGTACGGAACCCTCCACTTT. The full variable domain, in which reference TRBV28 and TRBJ1-6 provide the parts outside the CDR3, is DVKVTQSSRYLVKRTGEKVFLECVQDMDHENMFWYRQDPGLGLRLIYFSYDVKMKEKGDIPEGYSVSREKKERFSLILESASTNQTSMYLCATLYGTLHFGNGTRLTVT.

The table lists this clone with a count of one. This sequence joins TRBV7-3 and TRBJ2-7; D gene ambiguous. This CDR3 spans 14 amino acids. Trimming removed 2 bases at V and 1 base at J, with 9 bases between. Germline V CDR1 and CDR2: SGHTA, FQGTGA. The CDR3, as DNA: TGTGCCAGCAGCTTAGATCAGGCGTCCTACGAGCAGTACTTC. This sequence encodes CASSLDQASYEQYF.

This chain links TRBV5-1 with TRBJ2-6, with TRBD1 identical over 7 bases. Looked up from germline, CDR1 is SGHRS and CDR2 is YFSETQ. V was pared by 0 bases and J by 0 bases, with 0 bases of the junction left unmatched. The CDR3 has 16 residues. The chain's CDR3 is CASSLGTGSGANVLTF. In DNA, the CDR3 is TGCGCCAGCAGCTTGGGGACAGGCTCTGGGGCCAACGTCCTGACTTTC.

The CDR3 DNA reads as TGTGCCAGCAGTAATTCAGGGCTGGTTGAAGCTTTCTTT. Translated, it gives CASSNSGLVEAFF. The chain employs TRBV28 and TRBJ1-1; a weak D match, TRBD1 (5 bases). The CDR3 has 13 residues. V shed 5 bases and J shed 7 bases, with 14 bases lying between them. Germline V gene data show CDR1 as MDHEN and CDR2 as SYDVKM.

In this sample, this clone turned up many times. The chain links TRBV7-9 to TRBJ2-4; 8 nucleotides line up with TRBD2. Germline CDR1 SEHNR, CDR2 FQNEAQ (reference sequence). This CDR3 is 14 amino acids long. V lost 5 bases and J lost 4; bases outside the gene matches: 4. The DNA of the CDR3 is TGTGCCAGCAGCCCAGGACTAGCAAAAAACATTCAGTACTTC. Protein product: CASSPGLAKNIQYF.

The chain carries TRBV12-3 or TRBV12-4 and TRBJ1-4; D gene uncertain. This CDR3 is built from 11 residues. Between the trimmed V and J ends, which lost 5 bases and 13 bases, there was a span of 11 bases. CDR3 amino acids: CASSRETGLFF. CDR3 coding DNA: TGTGCCAGCAGTCGAGAGACGGGACTGTTTTTT.